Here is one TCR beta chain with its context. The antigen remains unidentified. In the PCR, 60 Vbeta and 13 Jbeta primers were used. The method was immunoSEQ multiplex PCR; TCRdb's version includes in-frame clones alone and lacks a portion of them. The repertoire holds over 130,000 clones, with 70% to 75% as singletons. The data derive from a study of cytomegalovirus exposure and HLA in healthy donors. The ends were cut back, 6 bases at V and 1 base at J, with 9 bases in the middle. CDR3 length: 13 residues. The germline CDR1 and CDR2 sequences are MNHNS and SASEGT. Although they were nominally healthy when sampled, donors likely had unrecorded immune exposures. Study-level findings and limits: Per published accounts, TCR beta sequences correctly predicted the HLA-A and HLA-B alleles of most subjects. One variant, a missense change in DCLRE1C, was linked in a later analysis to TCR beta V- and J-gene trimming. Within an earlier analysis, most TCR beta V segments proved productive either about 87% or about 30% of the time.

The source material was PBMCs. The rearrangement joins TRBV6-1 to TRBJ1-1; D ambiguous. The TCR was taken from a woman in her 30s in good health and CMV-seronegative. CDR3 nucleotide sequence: TGTGCCAGCAGACTTCTCTCGAACACTGAAGCTTTCTTT. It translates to CASRLLSNTEAFF.